A selection of T cell receptor beta chains follows, all from one sample in a study of blood T cell repertoires in COVID-19. Assay: immunoSEQ multiplex PCR; the TCRdb copy retains only in-frame clones and omits some. The sample holds about 150,000 clones, 85% to 90% seen once. Material: peripheral blood. These receptor sequences come from a woman aged 55-70 years with active COVID-19. Each CDR3 is given with its conserved first and last residue. D genes are given only for firm matches.

v_call: TRBV7-3; d_call: TRBD2; j_call: TRBJ2-1; cdr3_aa: CASSSGLAGGGKGEQFF
v_call: TRBV7-2; d_call: .; j_call: TRBJ2-7; cdr3_aa: CASSPWGGSRYEQYF
v_call: TRBV7-2; d_call: .; j_call: TRBJ1-2; cdr3_aa: CASSPTGDGYGYTF
v_call: TRBV2; d_call: .; j_call: TRBJ2-2; cdr3_aa: CASKMAVANTGELFF
v_call: TRBV29-1; d_call: .; j_call: TRBJ1-1; cdr3_aa: CSVAPGWGGTEAFF
v_call: TRBV25-1; d_call: .; j_call: TRBJ1-4; cdr3_aa: CASSDSTGWSEKLFF
v_call: TRBV7-8; d_call: TRBD2; j_call: TRBJ2-1; cdr3_aa: CASSLAGGGGFGSYNEQFF
v_call: TRBV28; d_call: TRBD2; j_call: TRBJ2-1; cdr3_aa: CASSSALAISYNEQFF
v_call: TRBV6-5; d_call: .; j_call: TRBJ1-3; cdr3_aa: CASRRTRAGNTIYF
v_call: TRBV9; d_call: .; j_call: TRBJ2-3; cdr3_aa: CAPRRTAIYTDTQYF
v_call: TRBV5-6; d_call: TRBD2; j_call: TRBJ2-2; cdr3_aa: CASSLGDYHTGELFF
v_call: TRBV24-1; d_call: TRBD2; j_call: TRBJ2-3; cdr3_aa: CATSEILAGEDTQYF
v_call: TRBV18; d_call: .; j_call: TRBJ2-1; cdr3_aa: CASSPWGGANINEQFF
v_call: TRBV19; d_call: TRBD1; j_call: TRBJ1-4; cdr3_aa: CASQDRGLPTNEKLFF
v_call: TRBV7-9; d_call: TRBD2; j_call: TRBJ2-1; cdr3_aa: CASSLAGTSRYNEQFF
v_call: TRBV2; d_call: .; j_call: TRBJ2-3; cdr3_aa: CAIESGTFGGDTQYF
v_call: TRBV5-1; d_call: .; j_call: TRBJ1-3; cdr3_aa: CASSLEAGRSSGNTIYF
v_call: TRBV6-2/TRBV6-3; d_call: TRBD2; j_call: TRBJ2-3; cdr3_aa: CASSYRGLWSDTQYF
v_call: TRBV10-3; d_call: TRBD2; j_call: TRBJ2-1; cdr3_aa: CAISESSGGVYNEQFF
v_call: TRBV2; d_call: TRBD2; j_call: TRBJ2-7; cdr3_aa: CASSSSGFSYEQYF
v_call: TRBV9; d_call: TRBD1; j_call: TRBJ1-5; cdr3_aa: CASSGTGDQPQHF
v_call: TRBV7-2; d_call: .; j_call: TRBJ2-1; cdr3_aa: CASSPGGGRASEQFF
v_call: TRBV5-4; d_call: TRBD1; j_call: TRBJ1-5; cdr3_aa: CASSAQGSNQPQHF
v_call: TRBV3-1/TRBV3-2; d_call: .; j_call: TRBJ1-1; cdr3_aa: CASSQDRGYRNTEAFF
v_call: TRBV28; d_call: TRBD1; j_call: TRBJ1-5; cdr3_aa: CASSSGQGNQPQHF
v_call: TRBV5-1; d_call: .; j_call: TRBJ2-7; cdr3_aa: CASSLDAWSSYEQYF
v_call: TRBV2; d_call: TRBD2; j_call: TRBJ2-1; cdr3_aa: CASSESRVAGGGEQFF
v_call: TRBV5-4; d_call: TRBD1; j_call: TRBJ2-3; cdr3_aa: CASRLGGQDTDTQYF
v_call: TRBV6-5; d_call: .; j_call: TRBJ2-7; cdr3_aa: CASRKGLYSYEQYF
v_call: TRBV28; d_call: TRBD2; j_call: TRBJ2-7; cdr3_aa: CASRPGLAGGNEQYF
v_call: TRBV7-9; d_call: .; j_call: TRBJ2-7; cdr3_aa: CASSLADSEEEQYF
v_call: TRBV18; d_call: TRBD1; j_call: TRBJ1-6; cdr3_aa: CASSRQGLYSPLHF
v_call: TRBV6-4; d_call: TRBD2; j_call: TRBJ2-5; cdr3_aa: CASSDRLAAWEERWTRGETQYF
v_call: TRBV11-2; d_call: .; j_call: TRBJ2-2; cdr3_aa: CASSLAGSNTGELFF
v_call: TRBV9; d_call: TRBD1; j_call: TRBJ1-5; cdr3_aa: CASSRQGTSNQPQHF
v_call: TRBV7-2; d_call: TRBD2; j_call: TRBJ2-1; cdr3_aa: CASRLAGVYNEQFF
v_call: TRBV5-5; d_call: .; j_call: TRBJ1-5; cdr3_aa: CASTLEQGIMDQPQHF
v_call: TRBV27; d_call: TRBD2; j_call: TRBJ2-7; cdr3_aa: CASSPQFSGRPPYEQYF
v_call: TRBV20-1; d_call: TRBD2; j_call: TRBJ2-4; cdr3_aa: CSAGDSGNPTNIQYF
v_call: TRBV28; d_call: TRBD2; j_call: TRBJ2-5; cdr3_aa: CASNLGTSGRWGETQYF
v_call: TRBV6-5; d_call: .; j_call: TRBJ2-5; cdr3_aa: CASSPRHEGTQYF
v_call: TRBV27; d_call: TRBD1; j_call: TRBJ2-7; cdr3_aa: CASSSSGTGRYEQYF
v_call: TRBV28; d_call: TRBD2; j_call: TRBJ2-7; cdr3_aa: CASKGSGGRLNEQYF
v_call: TRBV6-2/TRBV6-3; d_call: TRBD2; j_call: TRBJ2-7; cdr3_aa: CASSYVFPGGLEYEQYF
v_call: TRBV28; d_call: .; j_call: TRBJ2-1; cdr3_aa: CASSQLRNEQFF
v_call: TRBV11-2; d_call: .; j_call: TRBJ2-1; cdr3_aa: CASSLVIAPSYNEQFF